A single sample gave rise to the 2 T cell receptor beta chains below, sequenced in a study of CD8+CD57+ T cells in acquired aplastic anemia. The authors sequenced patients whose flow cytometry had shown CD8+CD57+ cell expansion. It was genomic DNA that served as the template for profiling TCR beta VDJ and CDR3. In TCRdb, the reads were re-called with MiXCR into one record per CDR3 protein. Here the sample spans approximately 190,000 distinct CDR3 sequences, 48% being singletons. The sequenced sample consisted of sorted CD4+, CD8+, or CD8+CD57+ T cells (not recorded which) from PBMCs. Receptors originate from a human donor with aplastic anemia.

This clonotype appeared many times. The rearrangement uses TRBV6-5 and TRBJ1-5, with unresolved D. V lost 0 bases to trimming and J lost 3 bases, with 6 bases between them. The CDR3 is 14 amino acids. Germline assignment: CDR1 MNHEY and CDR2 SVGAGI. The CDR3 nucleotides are TGTGCCAGCAGTTACTCAAGGGTCAATCAGCCCCAGCATTTT. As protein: CASSYSRVNQPQHF.

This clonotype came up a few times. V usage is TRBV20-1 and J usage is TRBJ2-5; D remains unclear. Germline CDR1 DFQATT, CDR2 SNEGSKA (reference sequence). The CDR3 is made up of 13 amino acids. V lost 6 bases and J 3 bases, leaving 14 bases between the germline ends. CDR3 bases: TGCAGTGCCCCGAGAACCTCCAAAGAGACCCAGTACTTC. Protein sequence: CSAPRTSKETQYF.